The following is a T cell receptor (beta chain) sequence with its context. Generated by immunoSEQ multiplex PCR, the TCRdb table keeps only in-frame clones and is missing some. The sample shows approximately 210,000 clones, about 88% of them seen only once. CDR3 length: 15 amino acids. Trimming left V 5 bases short and J 0 bases short, with 11 bases between. The germline V gene has CDR1 KGHSH and CDR2 LQKENI. This entry belongs to a study of blood T cell repertoires in COVID-19. The chain carries TRBV18 and TRBJ1-5; a possible D gene is TRBD1 (6 bases). Sequencing input: peripheral blood. This sequence was found in a man aged 40-49 years with active or convalescent COVID-19. The CDR3 is CASSSDSDSNQPQHF. CDR3 sequence (DNA): TGTGCCAGCTCATCGGACAGCGATAGCAATCAGCCCCAGCATTTT.